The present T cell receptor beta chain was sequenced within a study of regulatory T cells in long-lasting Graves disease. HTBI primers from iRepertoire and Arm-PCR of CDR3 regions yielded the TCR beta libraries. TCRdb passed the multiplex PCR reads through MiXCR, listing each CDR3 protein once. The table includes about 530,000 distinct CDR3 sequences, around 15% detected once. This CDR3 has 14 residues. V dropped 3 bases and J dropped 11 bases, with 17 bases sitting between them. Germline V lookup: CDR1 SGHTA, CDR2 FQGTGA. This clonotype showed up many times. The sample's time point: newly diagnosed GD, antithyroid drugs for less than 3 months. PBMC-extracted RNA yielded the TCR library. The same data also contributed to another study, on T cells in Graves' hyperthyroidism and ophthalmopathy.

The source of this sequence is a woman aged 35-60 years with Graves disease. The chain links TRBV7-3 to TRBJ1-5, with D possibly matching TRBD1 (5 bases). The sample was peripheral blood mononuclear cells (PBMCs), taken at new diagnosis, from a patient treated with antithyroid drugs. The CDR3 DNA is TGTGCCAGCAGCTTCGAAGGGCAGGGCCCCACCCAGCATTTT. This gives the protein CASSFEGQGPTQHF.